This T cell receptor (beta chain) was identified during a study of blood T cell repertoires in COVID-19. For the study at large: Material from acute and convalescent COVID-19 was sourced from the United States, Italy and Spain. T cells, B-cell-depleted T cells, or PBMCs supplied cDNA or gDNA.

Study processing details: The authors estimated nucleated cell counts from reference gene primer amplification. The data were produced by immunoSEQ multiplex PCR, yet TCRdb's version contains in-frame clones alone and is incomplete. V and J calls and clone size are copied from that table; D and trimming were computed from the DNA. The repertoire has approximately 260,000 clones, about 88% of them found once; the top ten carry around 2%. There are 13 residues in the CDR3. V was cut by 4 bases and J by 0 bases, with 9 bases left in between. Germline values: CDR1 GTSNPN, CDR2 SVGIG (reference sequence).

Material for sequencing was peripheral blood. The gene calls are TRBV30 and TRBJ1-2; D is undetermined. This receptor was obtained from a woman in her 40s who had recovered from COVID-19. In DNA form, the CDR3 reads TGTGCCTGGACAGTGAAATCTAACTATGGCTACACCTTC. Translation gives CAWTVKSNYGYTF.